A single sample is the source of the 9 T cell receptor beta chains below, sequenced in a study of beta chain features in type 1 diabetes. Study observations and caveats: Significant though moderate, a shortening of TCRB CDR3s appeared in all four CD4+ subsets of Type 1 diabetes patients.

Reverse transcription of all isolated RNA meant that expressed TCRB transcripts were sequenced. The assay was immunoSEQ multiplex PCR, and TCRdb's table has in-frame clones only and misses some. The sample holds 600,000 to 700,000 clones, 9.5% to 15% seen once. Their recognized antigens are unknown. Source material: naive CD4+ T cells from blood. The receptors come from a man between 25 and 39 years old with type 1 diabetes.

The chain recombines TRBV5-1 with TRBJ2-1; 9 bases are a match to TRBD2. V shed 4 bases and J 8 bases; nucleotides not matched to a gene: 7. Germline V CDR1 and CDR2: SGHRS, YFSETQ. This CDR3 has 14 residues. The CDR3 is CASSGLAGEDEQFF. CDR3 coding DNA: TGCGCCAGCAGCGGTTTAGCGGGGGAGGATGAGCAGTTCTTC.

This clone was counted only a few times. Distinct nucleotide sequences in the sample also encode this CDR3. This chain links TRBV7-9 with TRBJ2-1, with D hard to call. V was shortened by 0 bases and J by 0 bases, with 6 bases between the two germline ends. Per the germline V gene, CDR1 is SEHNR and CDR2 is FQNEAQ (reference sequence). This CDR3 has 15 amino acids. The DNA for the CDR3 is TGTGCCAGCAGCTTAGCAGGTAGCTCCTACAATGAGCAGTTCTTC. It specifies CASSLAGSSYNEQFF.

This chain links TRBV9 with TRBJ2-2; D is undetermined. Germline CDR1 and CDR2: SGDLS and YYNGEE. The V end lost 4 bases, the J end lost 6 bases, and 10 bases lay between the germline ends. The length of the CDR3 is 13 residues. DNA of the CDR3: TGTGCCAGCAGCCCCAACCACCCCGGGGAGCTGTTTTTT. Protein product: CASSPNHPGELFF. The full variable domain, completed using reference TRBV9 and TRBJ2-2, is DSGVTQTPKHLITATGQRVTLRCSPRSGDLSVYWYQQSLDQGLQFLIQYYNGEERAKGNILERFSAQQFPDLHSELNLSSLELGDSALYFCASSPNHPGELFFGEGSRLTVL.

This chain uses TRBV2 with TRBJ2-7, with D hard to call. CDR3 length equals 15 residues. In germline, CDR1 is SNHLY, CDR2 FYNNEI. Trimming stripped 7 bases from V and 6 bases from J, with 22 bases between. CDR3 sequence reads: CASKPDGRAIGEQYF. CDR3 nucleotide sequence: TGTGCCAGCAAGCCCGACGGACGCGCAATTGGCGAGCAGTACTTC.

This clone was detected only once. V usage is TRBV7-6 and J usage is TRBJ2-5; D is possibly TRBD1 (5 bases). The V gene lost 5 bases and the J gene lost 7 bases, with 14 bases spanning the gap. From germline, CDR1 is SGHVS and CDR2 FNYEAQ. The CDR3 has 13 residues. CDR3 amino acids: CASSTQGSGTQYF. CDR3 nucleotides: TGTGCCAGCAGCACCCAGGGTTCGGGGACCCAGTACTTC.

The chain carries TRBV14 and TRBJ2-3; no clear D gene. Germline CDR1 SGHDN, CDR2 FVKESK. Between the trimmed V and J ends, which lost 4 bases and 2 bases, there was a span of 13 bases. This CDR3 is 15 amino acids long. The CDR3 coding sequence is TGTGCCAGCAGCCCAATTCGCGTTTACACAGATACGCAGTATTTT. As protein: CASSPIRVYTDTQYF. Full variable domain (rest looked up from reference TRBV14 and TRBJ2-3): EAGVTQFPSHSVIEKGQTVTLRCDPISGHDNLYWYRRVMGKEIKFLLHFVKESKQDESGMPNNRFLAERTGGTYSTLKVQPAELEDSGVYFCASSPIRVYTDTQYFGPGTRLTVL.

This clone was counted a few times. The chain carries TRBV9 and TRBJ1-2; D unresolved. Germline V gives CDR1 SGDLS, CDR2 YYNGEE. The V end was cut by 0 bases, the J end by 0 bases, with 12 bases between. The CDR3 extends over 16 amino acids. CDR3 residues: CASSVESRHPNYGYTF. The DNA for the CDR3 is TGTGCCAGCAGCGTAGAATCCAGGCACCCTAACTATGGCTACACCTTC.

This clone showed up just a few times. Additional DNA sequences in this sample encode the identical CDR3. V is TRBV28 and J is TRBJ2-5, with unresolved D. This CDR3 contains 12 residues. Germline V gives CDR1 MDHEN, CDR2 SYDVKM. The germline V and J ends were trimmed by 2 bases and 5 bases, with 6 bases remaining between them. CDR3 DNA sequence: TGTGCCAGCAGTTTAGGGGTGGAGACCCAGTACTTC. Protein sequence: CASSLGVETQYF.

This clone has a handful of counts. Here the CDR3 reads CASSAGTGGFNEQFF. The CDR3 DNA is TGTGCCAGCAGCGCCGGGACAGGGGGTTTCAATGAGCAGTTCTTC. V usage is TRBV9 and J usage is TRBJ2-1; TRBD1 matches 11 bases. The CDR3 runs to 15 residues. CDR1 is SGDLS and CDR2 is YYNGEE in the germline V gene. V lost 3 bases and J lost 6; bases outside the gene matches: 5.